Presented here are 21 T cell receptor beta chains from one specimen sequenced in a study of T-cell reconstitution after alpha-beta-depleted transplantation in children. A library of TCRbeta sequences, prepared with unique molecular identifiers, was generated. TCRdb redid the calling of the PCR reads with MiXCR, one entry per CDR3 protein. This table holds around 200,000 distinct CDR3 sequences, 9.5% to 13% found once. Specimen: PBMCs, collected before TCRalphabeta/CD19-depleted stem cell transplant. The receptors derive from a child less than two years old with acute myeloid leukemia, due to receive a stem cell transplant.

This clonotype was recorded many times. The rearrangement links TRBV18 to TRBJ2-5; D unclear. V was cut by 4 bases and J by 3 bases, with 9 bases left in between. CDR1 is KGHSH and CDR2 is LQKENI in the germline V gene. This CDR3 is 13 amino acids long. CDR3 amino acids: CASSRGRKETQYF. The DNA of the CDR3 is TGTGCCAGCTCACGGGGTCGGAAAGAGACCCAGTACTTC.

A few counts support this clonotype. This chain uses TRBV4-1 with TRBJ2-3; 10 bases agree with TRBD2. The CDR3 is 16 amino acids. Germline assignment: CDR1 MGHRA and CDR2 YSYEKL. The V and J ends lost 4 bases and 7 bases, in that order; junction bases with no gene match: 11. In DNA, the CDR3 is TGCGCCAGCAGCCCCAGAGGTAGCGGGGGGTGGCATACGCAGTATTTT. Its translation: CASSPRGSGGWHTQYF.

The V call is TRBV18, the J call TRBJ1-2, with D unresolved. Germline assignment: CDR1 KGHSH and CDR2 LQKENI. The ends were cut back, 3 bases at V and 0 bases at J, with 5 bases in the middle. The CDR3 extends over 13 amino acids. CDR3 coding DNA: TGTGCCAGCTCACCCGAATCTAACTATGGCTACACCTTC. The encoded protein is CASSPESNYGYTF.

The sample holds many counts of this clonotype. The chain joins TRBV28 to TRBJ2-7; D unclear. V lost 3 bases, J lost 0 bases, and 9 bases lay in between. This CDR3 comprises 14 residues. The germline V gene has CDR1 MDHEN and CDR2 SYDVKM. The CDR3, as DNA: TGTGCCAGCAGTTTCGGCCAGGCCTCCTACGAGCAGTACTTC. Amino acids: CASSFGQASYEQYF. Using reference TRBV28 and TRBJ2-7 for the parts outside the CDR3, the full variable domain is DVKVTQSSRYLVKRTGEKVFLECVQDMDHENMFWYRQDPGLGLRLIYFSYDVKMKEKGDIPEGYSVSREKKERFSLILESASTNQTSMYLCASSFGQASYEQYFGPGTRLTVT.

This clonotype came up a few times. The CDR3: CASSFGRQYF. The CDR3 DNA follows: TGTGCCAGCAGTTTCGGGAGGCAGTATTTT. This chain joins TRBV28 and TRBJ2-3; D may be TRBD2 (6 bases). The V gene's germline CDR1 is MDHEN and CDR2 SYDVKM. Trimming shortened V by 3 bases and J by 11 bases, and 6 bases separated the two germline ends. The CDR3 contains 10 residues.

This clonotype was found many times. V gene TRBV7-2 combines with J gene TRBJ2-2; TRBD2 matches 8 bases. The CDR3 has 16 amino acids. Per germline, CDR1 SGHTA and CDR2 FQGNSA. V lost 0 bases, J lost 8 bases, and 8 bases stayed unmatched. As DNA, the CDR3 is TGTGCCAGCAGCTTAGCGCAGCGGGAGTTAGCGGGGGAGCTGTTTTTT. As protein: CASSLAQRELAGELFF.

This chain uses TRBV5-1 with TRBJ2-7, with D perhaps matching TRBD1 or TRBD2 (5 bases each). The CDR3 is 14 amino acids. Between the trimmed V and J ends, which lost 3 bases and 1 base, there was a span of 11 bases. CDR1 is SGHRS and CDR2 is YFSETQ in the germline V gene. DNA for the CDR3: TGCGCCAGCAGCTGGGGGACGGTTTCCTACGAGCAGTACTTC. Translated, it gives CASSWGTVSYEQYF.

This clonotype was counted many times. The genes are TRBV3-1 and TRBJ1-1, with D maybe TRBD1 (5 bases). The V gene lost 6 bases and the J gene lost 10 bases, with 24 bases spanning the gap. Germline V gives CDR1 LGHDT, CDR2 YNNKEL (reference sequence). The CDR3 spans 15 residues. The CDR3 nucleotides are TGTGCCAGCAGTCACCGAAACCGGGACGCTAGTGGAGCTTTCTTT. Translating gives CASSHRNRDASGAFF. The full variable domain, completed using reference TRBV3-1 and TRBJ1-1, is DTAVSQTPKYLVTQMGNDKSIKCEQNLGHDTMYWYKQDSKKFLKIMFSYNNKELIINETVPNRFSPKSPDKAHLNLHINSLELGDSAVYFCASSHRNRDASGAFFGQGTRLTVV.

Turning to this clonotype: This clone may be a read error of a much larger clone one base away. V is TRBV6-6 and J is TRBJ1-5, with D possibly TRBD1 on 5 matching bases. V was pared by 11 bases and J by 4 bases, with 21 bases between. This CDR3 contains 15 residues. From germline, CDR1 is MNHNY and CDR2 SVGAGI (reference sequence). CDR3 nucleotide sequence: TGTGCCGGCTTGAAGGCGGTCGGGGGTAATCAGCCCCAGCATTTT. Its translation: CAGLKAVGGNQPQHF.

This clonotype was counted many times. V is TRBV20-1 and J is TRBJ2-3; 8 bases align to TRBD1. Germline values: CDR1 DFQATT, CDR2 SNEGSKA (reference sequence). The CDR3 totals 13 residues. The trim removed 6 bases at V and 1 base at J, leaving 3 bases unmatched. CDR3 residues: CSAQDRGTDTQYF. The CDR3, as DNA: TGCAGTGCCCAGGACAGGGGCACAGATACGCAGTATTTT.

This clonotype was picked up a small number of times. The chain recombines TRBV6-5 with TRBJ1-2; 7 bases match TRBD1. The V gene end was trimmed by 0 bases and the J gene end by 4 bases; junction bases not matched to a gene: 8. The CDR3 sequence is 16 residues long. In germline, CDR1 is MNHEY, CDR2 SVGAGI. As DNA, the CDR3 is TGTGCCAGCAGTTACTCGGGACAGAGAGACTTCTATGGCTACACCTTC. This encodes CASSYSGQRDFYGYTF.

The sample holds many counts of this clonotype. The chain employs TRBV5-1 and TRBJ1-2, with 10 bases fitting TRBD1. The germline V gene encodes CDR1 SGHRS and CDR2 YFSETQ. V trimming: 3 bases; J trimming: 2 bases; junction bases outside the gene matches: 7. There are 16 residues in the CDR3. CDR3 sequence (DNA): TGCGCCAGCAGCTCTAGCCCGACAGGGGGCAACTATGGCTACACCTTC. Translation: CASSSSPTGGNYGYTF.

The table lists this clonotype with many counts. CDR3 in amino acids: CASGSGYYNEQFF. The CDR3 DNA is TGCGCCAGCGGGAGCGGGTACTACAATGAGCAGTTCTTC. J is TRBJ2-1 and V is TRBV5-1; D may be TRBD2 (6 bases). The germline V gene has CDR1 SGHRS and CDR2 YFSETQ. V shed 7 bases and J shed 3 bases, with 11 bases lying between them. The CDR3 runs 13 residues.

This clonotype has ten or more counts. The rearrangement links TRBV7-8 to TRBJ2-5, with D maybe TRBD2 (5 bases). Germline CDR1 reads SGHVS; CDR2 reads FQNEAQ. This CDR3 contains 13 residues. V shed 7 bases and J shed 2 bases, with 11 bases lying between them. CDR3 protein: CASNPGNQETQYF. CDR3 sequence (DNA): TGTGCCAGCAATCCGGGAAATCAAGAGACCCAGTACTTC.

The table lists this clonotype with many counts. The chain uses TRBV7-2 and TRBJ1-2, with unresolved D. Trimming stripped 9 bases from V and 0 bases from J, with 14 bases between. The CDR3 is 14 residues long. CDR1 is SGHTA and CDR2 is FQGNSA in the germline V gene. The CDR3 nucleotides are TGTGCCAGTCCGCGCGTAGCAGCTAACTATGGCTACACCTTC. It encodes CASPRVAANYGYTF.

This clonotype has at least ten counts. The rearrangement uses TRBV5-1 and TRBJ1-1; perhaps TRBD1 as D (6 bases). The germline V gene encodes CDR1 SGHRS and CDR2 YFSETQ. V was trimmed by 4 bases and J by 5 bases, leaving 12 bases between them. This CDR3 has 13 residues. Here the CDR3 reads CASSAGARTEAFF. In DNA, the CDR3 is TGCGCCAGCAGCGCGGGGGCGCGTACTGAAGCTTTCTTT.

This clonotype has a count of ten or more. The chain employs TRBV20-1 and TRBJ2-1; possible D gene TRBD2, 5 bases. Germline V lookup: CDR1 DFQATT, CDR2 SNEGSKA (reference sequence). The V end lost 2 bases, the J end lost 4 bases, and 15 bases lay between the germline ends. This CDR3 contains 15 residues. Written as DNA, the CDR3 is TGCAGTGCTAGACCGATGACTACGGGTTACAATGAGCAGTTCTTC. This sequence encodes CSARPMTTGYNEQFF.

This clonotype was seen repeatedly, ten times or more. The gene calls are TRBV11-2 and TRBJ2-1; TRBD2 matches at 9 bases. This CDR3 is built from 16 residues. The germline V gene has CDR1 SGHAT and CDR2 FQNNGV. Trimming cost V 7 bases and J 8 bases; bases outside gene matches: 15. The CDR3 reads CASIRYGLAGMDEQFF. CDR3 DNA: TGTGCCAGCATCCGATATGGGCTAGCGGGGATGGATGAGCAGTTCTTC.

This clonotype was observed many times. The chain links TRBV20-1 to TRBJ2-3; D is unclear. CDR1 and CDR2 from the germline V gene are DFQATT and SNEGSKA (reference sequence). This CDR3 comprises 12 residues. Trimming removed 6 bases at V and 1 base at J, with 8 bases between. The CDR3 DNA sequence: TGCAGTGCCCCGTCGGGCACAGATACGCAGTATTTT. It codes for CSAPSGTDTQYF.

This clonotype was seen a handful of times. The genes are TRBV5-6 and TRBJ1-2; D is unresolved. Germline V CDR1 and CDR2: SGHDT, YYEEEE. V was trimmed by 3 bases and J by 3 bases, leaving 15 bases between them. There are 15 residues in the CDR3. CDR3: CASSSESFRDYGYTF. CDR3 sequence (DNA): TGTGCCAGCAGCTCGGAATCCTTCCGCGACTATGGCTACACCTTC.

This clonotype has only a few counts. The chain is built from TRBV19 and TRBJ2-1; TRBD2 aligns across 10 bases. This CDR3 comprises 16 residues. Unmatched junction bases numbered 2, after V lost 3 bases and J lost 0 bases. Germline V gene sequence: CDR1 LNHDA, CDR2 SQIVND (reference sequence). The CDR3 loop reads CASSIRTSGSYNEQFF. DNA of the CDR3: TGTGCCAGTAGTATCCGGACTAGCGGCTCCTACAATGAGCAGTTCTTC.